Below are 2 T cell receptor beta chains sequenced from a single sample in a study of cytomegalovirus exposure and HLA in healthy donors. 13 Jbeta primers and 60 Vbeta primers were used for the PCR. Only in-frame clones appear in the TCRdb table, and some are missing; sequencing was by immunoSEQ multiplex PCR. The sample yields about 100,000 clones, 76% seen once. What was sequenced was PBMCs. Source of these receptors: a man aged 18 to 30 in good health and CMV-seronegative.

The chain has TRBV27 and TRBJ2-4, with TRBD1 identical over 7 bases. Trimming took 6 bases from V and 8 from J; bases not matched to a gene: 16. The CDR3 runs to 16 residues. Germline V gene lookup returns CDR1 MNHEY and CDR2 SMNVEV (reference sequence). The CDR3 is CASRPQTGWVGDIQYF. The CDR3 DNA reads TGTGCCAGCAGGCCTCAGACAGGGTGGGTCGGAGACATTCAGTACTTC.

This rearrangement joins TRBV6-6 to TRBJ1-3; D is perhaps TRBD1 (5 bases). Per the germline V gene, CDR1 is MNHNY and CDR2 is SVGAGI (reference sequence). The length of the CDR3 is 15 residues. V lost 2 bases and J 0 bases, leaving 8 bases between the germline ends. CDR3 bases: TGTGCCAGCAGTTACGACAGCAACTCTGGAAACACCATATATTTT. As protein: CASSYDSNSGNTIYF.